These 9 T cell receptor beta chains were sequenced from one sample in a study of breast tumors, draining lymph nodes, adjacent tissues. Samples came from axillary lymph nodes draining the breast cancer. TCRdb reprocessed the multiplex PCR reads with MiXCR, giving one entry per CDR3 protein. The repertoire has some 150,000 distinct CDR3 sequences, 20% to 25% of them found once; the top ten carry about 2.4%. The sample taken for sequencing was axillary lymph node tissue. These receptors came from a female donor with breast cancer. Some clones in this sample may be carry-over from other donors' samples.

This clonotype was picked up many times. V gene TRBV5-1 combines with J gene TRBJ1-6, with TRBD1 identical over 7 bases. This CDR3 contains 16 residues. The V gene end was trimmed by 0 bases and the J gene end by 4 bases; junction bases not matched to a gene: 4. Germline-derived CDR1 and CDR2 are SGHRS and YFSETQ. CDR3 amino acids: CASSLAGTAYNSPLHF. In DNA form, the CDR3 reads TGCGCCAGCAGCTTGGCCGGGACAGCTTATAATTCACCCCTCCACTTT.

This clonotype has a count of ten or more. The chain recombines TRBV20-1 with TRBJ2-5; 12 bases agree with TRBD2. The CDR3 extends over 17 amino acids. The germline CDR1 and CDR2 sequences are DFQATT and SNEGSKA (reference sequence). The junction had 7 bases not matched to a gene; V was cut back by 0 bases and J by 2 bases. As DNA, the CDR3 is TGCAGTGCTAGAGAAAGGCTAGCGGGAGGGAGGCAAGAGACCCAGTACTTC. Translated, it gives CSARERLAGGRQETQYF.

The genes are TRBV20-1 and TRBJ2-4, with D possibly being TRBD2 (6 bases). V lost 6 bases, J lost 0 bases, and 9 bases lay in between. Germline loops: CDR1 DFQATT, CDR2 SNEGSKA (reference sequence). CDR3 length equals 13 residues. The CDR3 sequence: CSALAVAKNIQYF. Written as DNA, the CDR3 is TGCAGTGCCTTAGCGGTAGCCAAAAACATTCAGTACTTC.

This clonotype was observed many times. The chain employs TRBV5-1 and TRBJ2-3, with D maybe TRBD1 (6 bases). Germline CDR1 and CDR2: SGHRS and YFSETQ. The CDR3 has 13 residues. The V end lost 2 bases, the J end lost 4 bases, and 8 bases lay between the germline ends. The CDR3 coding sequence is TGCGCCAGCAGCTTCCAGGGGCCAGATACGCAGTATTTT. Amino acid sequence: CASSFQGPDTQYF.

This clonotype was counted ten times or more. The chain couples TRBV7-2 to TRBJ1-2; 8 bases are shared with TRBD1. Germline V gives CDR1 SGHTA, CDR2 FQGNSA. The CDR3 totals 16 residues. V dropped 4 bases and J dropped 7; count of bases not matched to a gene: 14. CDR3 amino acids: CASSSGLAGGVGGYTF. DNA of the CDR3: TGTGCCAGCAGCTCCGGTTTGGCAGGGGGCGTCGGTGGCTACACCTTC.

The chain recombines TRBV5-5 with TRBJ1-2; 7 nucleotides line up with TRBD1. The CDR3 is 15 residues long. J was trimmed by 4 bases and V by 4 bases; bases with no gene match: 10. Germline V gene data show CDR1 as SGHKS and CDR2 as YYEKEE (reference sequence). Here the CDR3 DNA reads TGTGCCAGCAGCCTGAACCCGGGACAGAGCTATGGCTACACCTTC. Its protein is CASSLNPGQSYGYTF.

This clonotype was found a few times. It may be a read error: a sequence one base away is much more abundant. This chain's CDR3 is CASGLASGSGANVLTF. The CDR3 DNA reads as TGTGCCAGCGGCTTGGCCTCAGGGAGTGGGGCCAACGTCCTGACTTTC. This chain connects TRBV5-8 to TRBJ2-6, with D perhaps assigned TRBD1 or TRBD2 (5 bases each). This CDR3 comprises 16 residues. Germline V gives CDR1 SGHTS, CDR2 YDEGEE.

Regarding this clonotype: Given a much more abundant clone one base away, this may be a read error. In DNA, the CDR3 is TGCAGTGCTCAGGTCACCGGGGTGCTGTTTTTT. Amino acid sequence: CSAQVTGVLFF. This chain joins TRBV20-1 and TRBJ2-2, with TRBD2 as a possible D gene (5 bases). The CDR3 totals 11 residues. Germline values: CDR1 DFQATT, CDR2 SNEGSKA (reference sequence).

J is TRBJ1-3 and V is TRBV15; 9 bases are a match to TRBD1. In germline, CDR1 is LNHNV, CDR2 YYDKDF (reference sequence). V shed 5 bases, J shed 3 bases, and the junction held 11 bases outside the gene matches. The CDR3 extends over 17 amino acids. DNA for the CDR3: TGTGCCACCAGCGGAGCTACTGGGACAGGGCGTGGAAACACCATATATTTT. It encodes CATSGATGTGRGNTIYF.